This T cell receptor beta chain was sequenced in a study of blood T cell repertoires in COVID-19. Measured with immunoSEQ multiplex PCR; TCRdb has only the in-frame clones, and not every one. The top ten hold less than 6.5% of the sample, which has roughly 230,000 clones, 85% seen once. V lost 7 bases to trimming and J lost 4 bases; unmatched junction nucleotides: 7. CDR1 is LNHDA and CDR2 is SQIVND in the germline V gene (reference sequence). The CDR3 runs 15 residues. The chain recombines TRBV19 with TRBJ2-1, with 10 positions matching TRBD2. The origin of this receptor is a man between 45 and 60 years old with COVID-19, enrolled during active disease. Material for sequencing was peripheral blood. The CDR3 loop reads CASTRSSGGYNEQFF. The CDR3 DNA sequence: TGTGCCAGTACCAGGAGTAGCGGGGGGTACAATGAGCAGTTCTTC.